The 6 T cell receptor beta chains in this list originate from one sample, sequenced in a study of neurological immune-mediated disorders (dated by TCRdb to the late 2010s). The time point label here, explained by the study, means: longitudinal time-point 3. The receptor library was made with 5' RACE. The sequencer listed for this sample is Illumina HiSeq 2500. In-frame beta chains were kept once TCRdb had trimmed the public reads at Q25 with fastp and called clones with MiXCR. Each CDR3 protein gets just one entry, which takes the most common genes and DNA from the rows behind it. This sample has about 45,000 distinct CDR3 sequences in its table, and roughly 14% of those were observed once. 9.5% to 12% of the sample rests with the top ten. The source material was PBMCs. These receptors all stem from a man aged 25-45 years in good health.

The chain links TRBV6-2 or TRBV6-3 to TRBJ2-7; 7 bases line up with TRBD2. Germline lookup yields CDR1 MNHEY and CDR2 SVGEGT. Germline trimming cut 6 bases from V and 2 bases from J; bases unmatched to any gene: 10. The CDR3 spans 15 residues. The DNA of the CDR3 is TGTGCCAGCAGAAACATAGCGGGTCCTACCTACGAGCAGTACTTC. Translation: CASRNIAGPTYEQYF.

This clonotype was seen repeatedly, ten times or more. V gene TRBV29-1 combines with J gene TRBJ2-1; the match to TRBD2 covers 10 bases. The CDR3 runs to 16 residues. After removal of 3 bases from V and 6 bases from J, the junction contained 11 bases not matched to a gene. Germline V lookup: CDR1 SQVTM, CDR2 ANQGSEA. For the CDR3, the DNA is TGCAGCGTTGACAGCGGGAGGGCCTATACGGCCAATGAGCAGTTCTTC. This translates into CSVDSGRAYTANEQFF.

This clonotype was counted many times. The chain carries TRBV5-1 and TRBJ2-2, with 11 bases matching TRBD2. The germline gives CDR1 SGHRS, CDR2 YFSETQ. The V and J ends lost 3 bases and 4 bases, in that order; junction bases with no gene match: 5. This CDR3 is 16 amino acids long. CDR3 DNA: TGCGCCAGCAGCTCCGCGGGACTAGCGGTCACCGGGGAGCTGTTTTTT. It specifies CASSSAGLAVTGELFF. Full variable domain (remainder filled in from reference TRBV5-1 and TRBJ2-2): KAGVTQTPRYLIKTRGQQVTLSCSPISGHRSVSWYQQTPGQGLQFLFEYFSETQRNKGNFPGRFSGRQFSNSRSEMNVSTLELGDSALYLCASSSAGLAVTGELFFGEGSRLTVL.

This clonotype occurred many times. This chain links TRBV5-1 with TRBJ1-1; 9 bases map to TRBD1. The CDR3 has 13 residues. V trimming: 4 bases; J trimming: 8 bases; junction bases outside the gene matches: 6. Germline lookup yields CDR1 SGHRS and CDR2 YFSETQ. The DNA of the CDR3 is TGCGCCAGCAGCCGGACAGGGGTGACCGAAGCTTTCTTT. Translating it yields CASSRTGVTEAFF.

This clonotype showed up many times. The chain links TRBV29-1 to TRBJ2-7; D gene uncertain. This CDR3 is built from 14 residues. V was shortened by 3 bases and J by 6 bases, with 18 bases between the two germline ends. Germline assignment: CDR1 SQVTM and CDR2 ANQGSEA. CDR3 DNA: TGCAGCGTTGAGGTCGACGCTGTGTCAGCCGAGCAGTACTTC. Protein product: CSVEVDAVSAEQYF.

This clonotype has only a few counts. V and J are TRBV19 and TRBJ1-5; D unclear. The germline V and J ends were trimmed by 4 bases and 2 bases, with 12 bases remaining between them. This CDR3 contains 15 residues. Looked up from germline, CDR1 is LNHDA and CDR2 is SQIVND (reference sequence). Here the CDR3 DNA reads TGTGCCAGTAGTACCATCCAGGCTGGCAATCAGCCCCAGCATTTT. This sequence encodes CASSTIQAGNQPQHF.